This T cell receptor beta chain was identified during a study of blood T cell repertoires in COVID-19. Some clones are missing from TCRdb's copy, which holds only in-frame ones; the method was immunoSEQ multiplex PCR. In the table there are a few hundred thousand clones, approximately 89% of which are singletons. This CDR3 comprises 14 residues. The ends were cut back, 7 bases at V and 6 bases at J, with 19 bases in the middle. Germline V gives CDR1 SQVTM, CDR2 ANQGSEA. Grouping used clinical history reported by participants in a survey and questionnaire. The receptor's source is a woman in her forties with acute COVID-19. Sample: PBMCs or T cells enriched from blood (not recorded which). The rearrangement joins TRBV29-1 to TRBJ2-4, with D possibly being TRBD1 (5 bases). CDR3 protein: CSGLTGSQGNIQYF. Here the CDR3 DNA reads TGCAGCGGCCTGACTGGTAGCCAGGGAAACATTCAGTACTTC.